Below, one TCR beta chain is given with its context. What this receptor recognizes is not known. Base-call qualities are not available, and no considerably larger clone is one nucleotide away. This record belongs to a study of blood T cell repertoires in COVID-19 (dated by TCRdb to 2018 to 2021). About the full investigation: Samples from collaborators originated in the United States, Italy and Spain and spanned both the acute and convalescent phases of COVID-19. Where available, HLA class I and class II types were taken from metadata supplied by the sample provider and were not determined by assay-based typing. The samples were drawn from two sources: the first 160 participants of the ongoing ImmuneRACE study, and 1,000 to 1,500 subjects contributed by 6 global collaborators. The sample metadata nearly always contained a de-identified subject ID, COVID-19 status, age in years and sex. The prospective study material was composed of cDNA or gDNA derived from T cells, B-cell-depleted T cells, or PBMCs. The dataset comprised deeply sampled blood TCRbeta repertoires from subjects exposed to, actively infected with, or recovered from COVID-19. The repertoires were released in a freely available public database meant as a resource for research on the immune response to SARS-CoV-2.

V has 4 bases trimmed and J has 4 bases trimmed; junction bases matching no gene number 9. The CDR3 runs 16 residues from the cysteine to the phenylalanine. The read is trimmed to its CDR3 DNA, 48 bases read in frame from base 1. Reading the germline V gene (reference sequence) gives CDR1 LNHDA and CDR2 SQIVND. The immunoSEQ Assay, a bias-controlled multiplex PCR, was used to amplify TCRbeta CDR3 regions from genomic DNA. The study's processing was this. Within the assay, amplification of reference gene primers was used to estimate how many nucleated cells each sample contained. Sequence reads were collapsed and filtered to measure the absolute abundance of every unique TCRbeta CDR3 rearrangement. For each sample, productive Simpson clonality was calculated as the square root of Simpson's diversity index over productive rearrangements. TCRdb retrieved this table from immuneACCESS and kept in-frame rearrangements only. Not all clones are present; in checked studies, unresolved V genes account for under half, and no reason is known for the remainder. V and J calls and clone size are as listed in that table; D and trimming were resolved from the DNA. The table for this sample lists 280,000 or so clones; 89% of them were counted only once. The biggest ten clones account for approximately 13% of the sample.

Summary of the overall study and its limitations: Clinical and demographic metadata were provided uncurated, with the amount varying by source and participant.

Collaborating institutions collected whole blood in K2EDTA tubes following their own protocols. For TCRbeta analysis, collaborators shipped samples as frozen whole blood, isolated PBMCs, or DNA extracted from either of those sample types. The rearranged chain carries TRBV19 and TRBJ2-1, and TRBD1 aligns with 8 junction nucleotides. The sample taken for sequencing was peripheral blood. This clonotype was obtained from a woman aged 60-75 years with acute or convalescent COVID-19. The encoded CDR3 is CASSTTGAGGYNEQFF. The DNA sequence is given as TGTGCCAGTAGTACGACAGGGGCTGGGGGGTACAATGAGCAGTTCTTC.